This T cell receptor (beta chain) is from a study of shared clonotypes between healthy human individuals. The naive CD8 population came from CD45RO-negative cells selected for CCR7, without terminally differentiated effector memory CD45RA+ cells. Clones were sequenced by immunoSEQ multiplex PCR, and TCRdb holds only the in-frame ones, with some missing. The sample holds about 2 million clones, roughly 95% seen once. CDR3 length equals 15 residues. Study-wide results and limits: In general, naive subsets displayed greater estimated richness than memory subsets did.

On this clone itself: The antigen is undetermined.

What was sequenced was naive CD8+ T cells sorted from blood. This clonotype originated in a man aged 18 to 29 in good health. The V gene is TRBV21-1, the J gene TRBJ2-5; no check of the table's D call, TRBD1, against the DNA was made. TRBV21-1 is tagged as a pseudogene. In DNA, the CDR3 is TGTGCCAGCAGCAAAGAATACAGAAACCAAGAGACCCAGTACTTC. Residues: CASSKEYRNQETQYF.